Each of the 29 T cell receptor beta chains below was sequenced from the same sample in a study of T cells expressing NK-cell markers. Using the 5' RACE reads, TCRdb records one entry per CDR3 protein without DNA. The table lists 200,000 to 300,000 distinct CDR3 sequences. Sequenced sample: blood T cells: a sorted CD56 or NKG2C T cell subset, CD4+ or CD8+ T cells, or bulk PBMC T cells (not recorded which). The receptor set was obtained from a woman between 18 and 70 years old in good health.

The V gene is TRBV7-3, the J gene TRBJ1-3; TCRdb's D call of TRBD1 is untestable without DNA. CDR1 is SGHTA and CDR2 is FQGTGA in the germline V gene. The CDR3 has 16 amino acids. CDR3 amino acids: CASSLSGASSGNTIYF.

The chain employs TRBV7-8 and TRBJ2-1; TCRdb picks TRBD1, but there is no DNA to check that call. Looked up from germline, CDR1 is SGHVS and CDR2 is FQNEAQ. The CDR3 is 17 residues long. CDR3 amino acids: CASSLGGGRGLHNEQFF.

V gene TRBV29-1 combines with J gene TRBJ1-1; the D call of TRBD1 rests on TCRdb alone, since no DNA is present to check it. This CDR3 is 12 amino acids long. Germline assignment: CDR1 SQVTM and CDR2 ANQGSEA. The CDR3 spells CSVVRGGTEAFF.

The rearrangement uses TRBV7-2 and TRBJ2-7; without DNA, the TCRdb call of TRBD1 cannot be checked. Germline assignment: CDR1 SGHTA and CDR2 FQGNSA. The CDR3 is 12 residues long. This chain's CDR3 is CASSLPLYEQYF.

The chain couples TRBV7-7 to TRBJ2-5; TCRdb names TRBD1, which stays unverified in the absence of DNA. The CDR3 loop spans 14 amino acids. The germline gives CDR1 SSHAT, CDR2 FNYEAQ (reference sequence). CDR3 in amino acids: CASSLAGGDETQYF.

The chain is built from TRBV5-1 and TRBJ1-1; the TCRdb D gene call, TRBD1, has no DNA to confirm it. The CDR3 spans 15 residues. Germline-derived CDR1 and CDR2 are SGHRS and YFSETQ. CDR3 sequence: CASSLGDRGNTEAFF.

V usage is TRBV29-1 and J usage is TRBJ2-5; lacking DNA, the TRBD2 call made by TCRdb goes unchecked. Germline V CDR1 and CDR2: SQVTM, ANQGSEA. The CDR3 extends over 15 amino acids. The CDR3 loop is CSVMAQAGSQETQYF.

This rearrangement joins TRBV5-1 to TRBJ2-7. Germline V gene lookup returns CDR1 SGHRS and CDR2 YFSETQ. The CDR3 length is 12 residues. The CDR3 sequence is CASSTSAYEQYF.

The gene calls are TRBV30 and TRBJ1-2; absent DNA, TCRdb's TRBD1 call cannot be checked. The CDR3 consists of 19 residues. CDR1 is GTSNPN and CDR2 is SVGIG in the germline V gene (reference sequence). The CDR3 is CAWSVPLNRPIGINYGYTF.

The V and J genes are TRBV4-3 and TRBJ2-2; TCRdb gives TRBD1 as the D gene, but with no DNA this cannot be confirmed. Germline CDR1 and CDR2: LGHNA and YSLEER. This CDR3 spans 15 amino acids. CDR3 residues: CASSQEGGAGGELFF.

The chain employs TRBV24-1 and TRBJ2-1; TCRdb selects TRBD2, and the lack of DNA leaves this call unchecked. This CDR3 is built from 18 residues. Germline V lookup: CDR1 KGHDR, CDR2 SFDVKD. The CDR3 protein is CATSDAGLAGSIYNEQFF.

The chain employs TRBV12-3 or TRBV12-4 and TRBJ2-3; the D gene TCRdb calls, TRBD2, cannot be checked with no DNA. The CDR3 loop spans 17 amino acids. The CDR3 here is CASRKNRLAGRADTQYF.

The rearrangement joins TRBV28 to TRBJ2-5; as DNA is missing, the TRBD1 call by TCRdb cannot be tested. Germline V gives CDR1 MDHEN, CDR2 SYDVKM. The CDR3 is 16 amino acids. This chain's CDR3 is CASSLQGAGRKETQYF. The whole variable domain, filled in from reference TRBV28 and TRBJ2-5, reads DVKVTQSSRYLVKRTGEKVFLECVQDMDHENMFWYRQDPGLGLRLIYFSYDVKMKEKGDIPEGYSVSREKKERFSLILESASTNQTSMYLCASSLQGAGRKETQYFGPGTRLLVL.

The chain's CDR3 is CASSVGGELSYTF. The rearrangement joins TRBV9 to TRBJ1-2. The germline V gene encodes CDR1 SGDLS and CDR2 YYNGEE. The CDR3 length is 13 residues.

J is TRBJ1-5 and V is TRBV29-1; without DNA, the TCRdb call of TRBD1 cannot be checked. The length of the CDR3 is 13 residues. Germline V gene data show CDR1 as SQVTM and CDR2 as ANQGSEA. The CDR3 loop is CSVAQGGNQPQHF.

The J gene is TRBJ1-5, the V gene TRBV20-1; TCRdb picks TRBD1, but there is no DNA to check that call. The CDR3 covers 15 residues. In germline, CDR1 is DFQATT, CDR2 SNEGSKA (reference sequence). CDR3 region: CSAPDRAGTNQPQHF.

The chain combines TRBV2 with TRBJ2-4; TCRdb's D call of TRBD2 is untestable without DNA. Germline V gene data show CDR1 as SNHLY and CDR2 as FYNNEI. This CDR3 contains 17 residues. The CDR3 is CASTKTPSYRAKNIQYF.

The chain employs TRBV6-5 and TRBJ2-3; TCRdb indicates TRBD2, and absent DNA this call remains unverified. Germline lookup yields CDR1 MNHEY and CDR2 SVGAGI. The CDR3 runs to 18 residues. CDR3 sequence: CASSSRGWLAGSTDTQYF.

J is TRBJ1-2 and V is TRBV19; the TCRdb D gene call, TRBD1, has no DNA to confirm it. This CDR3 region has 14 residues. Germline CDR1 LNHDA, CDR2 SQIVND (reference sequence). CDR3 protein: CASSVGQGNYGYTF.

The chain couples TRBV4-3 to TRBJ1-6. The germline V gene has CDR1 LGHNA and CDR2 YSLEER. CDR3 length: 14 residues. The CDR3 spells CASSQQLVGSPLHF.

The chain uses TRBV20-1 and TRBJ1-6; with no DNA, the TCRdb D assignment of TRBD1 cannot be verified. Germline CDR1 is DFQATT and CDR2 is SNEGSKA (reference sequence). This CDR3 region has 13 residues. CDR3 sequence: CSVTGAGGSPLHF.

The chain has TRBV7-2 and TRBJ2-5; TCRdb lists TRBD1, though no DNA is available to test this call. In germline, CDR1 is SGHTA, CDR2 FQGNSA. The length of the CDR3 is 14 residues. The chain's CDR3 is CASGPRTDQETQYF. Supplemented by reference TRBV7-2 and TRBJ2-5, the full variable domain reads GAGVSQSPSNKVTEKGKDVELRCDPISGHTALYWYRQSLGQGLEFLIYFQGNSAPDKSGLPSDRFSAERTGGSVSTLTIQRTQQEDSAVYLCASGPRTDQETQYFGPGTRLLVL.

The chain has TRBV6-2 or TRBV6-3 and TRBJ2-3; TCRdb proposes TRBD2, but this gene call is untestable without DNA. The V gene's germline CDR1 is MNHEY and CDR2 SVGEGT. The CDR3 covers 12 residues. CDR3 loop: CASSSSFDTQYF.

The J gene is TRBJ2-3, the V gene TRBV5-4. CDR1 and CDR2 (germline): SGHNT, YYREEE (reference sequence). CDR3 length equals 16 residues. This chain's CDR3 is CASSLSRPGGTDTQYF.

The chain uses TRBV5-1 and TRBJ2-3; TCRdb picks TRBD1, but there is no DNA to check that call. Germline V CDR1 and CDR2: SGHRS, YFSETQ. The CDR3 loop spans 17 amino acids. The CDR3 sequence: CASSEAYRVPGADTQYF.

This sequence joins TRBV5-1 and TRBJ2-1; TCRdb names TRBD1, which stays unverified in the absence of DNA. The CDR3 covers 12 residues. Per the germline V gene, CDR1 is SGHRS and CDR2 is YFSETQ. The CDR3 loop reads CAGSPGGNEQFF.

The CDR3 reads CASSSPDSYGYTF. The chain links TRBV12-3 or TRBV12-4 to TRBJ1-2; TCRdb proposes TRBD1, but this gene call is untestable without DNA. The CDR3 totals 13 residues.

The chain has TRBV6-5 and TRBJ1-1; TCRdb calls TRBD1, which cannot be checked without DNA. Per the germline V gene, CDR1 is MNHEY and CDR2 is SVGAGI. The CDR3 consists of 13 residues. CDR3: CASSYQEGGPAFF.

CDR3 amino acids: CASSLRAYGNTIYF. This rearrangement joins TRBV11-2 to TRBJ1-3; TCRdb picks TRBD1, but there is no DNA to check that call. The CDR3 length is 14 residues. The germline V gene has CDR1 SGHAT and CDR2 FQNNGV.